The T cell receptor (beta chain) under discussion was sequenced for a study of blood T cell repertoires in COVID-19. Whole-study context: From the United States, Italy and Spain came samples of acute and convalescent COVID-19. Sources were T cells, B-cell-depleted T cells, or PBMCs; the material itself was cDNA or gDNA.

TCRdb's copy holds only in-frame clones and misses some; the assay was immunoSEQ multiplex PCR. The table has 350,000 to 450,000 clones, about 90% seen once. Germline CDR1 reads GTSNPN; CDR2 reads SVGIG (reference sequence). Trimming shortened V by 0 bases and J by 9 bases, and 8 bases separated the two germline ends. This CDR3 has 11 residues. Those enrolled in Seattle joined during active infection and were followed longitudinally afterward. The sequence derives from a woman aged 55 to 70 with COVID-19, enrolled during active disease. The sequencing input was peripheral blood. The rearrangement links TRBV30 to TRBJ1-1, with D perhaps TRBD1 (5 bases). CDR3 coding DNA: TGTGCCTGGAGTGTAAGGGGAAAAGCTTTCTTT. Amino acids: CAWSVRGKAFF.